The 20 T cell receptor beta chains reported below all come from one sample, sequenced in a study of T cell changes during pregnancy in multiple sclerosis. Sequencing used immunoSEQ multiplex PCR; TCRdb keeps in-frame clones, though not all of them. The sample holds roughly 93,000 clones; around 90% are singletons and the top ten take 1.5% to 2%. The sample in question was peripheral blood, obtained in the first trimester of pregnancy. The receptor set was obtained from a female donor in good health, enrolled as a control in a pregnancy study.

For the CDR3, the DNA is TGTGCCAGCAGCGTGGGACAGGGGCAGTATGAGCAGTTCTTC. Translation: CASSVGQGQYEQFF. This chain links TRBV6-5 with TRBJ2-1; 10 bases line up with TRBD1. This CDR3 has 14 residues. Germline assignment: CDR1 MNHEY and CDR2 SVGAGI. J was trimmed by 8 bases and V by 6 bases; bases with no gene match: 7.

This clone appeared a single time. The chain has TRBV11-3 and TRBJ2-5; 8 nucleotides line up with TRBD2. Germline V gene sequence: CDR1 SGHNT, CDR2 YENEEA. Germline trimming cut 5 bases from V and 4 bases from J; bases unmatched to any gene: 9. The CDR3 has 15 amino acids. The CDR3 DNA follows: TGTGCCAGCAGCCCCACGGGGGGGCGAGGAGAGACCCAGTACTTC. It yields the protein CASSPTGGRGETQYF.

The chain employs TRBV15 and TRBJ2-5; 9 positions agree with TRBD2. Germline-derived CDR1 and CDR2 are LNHNV and YYDKDF (reference sequence). The CDR3 length is 16 residues. The V and J ends lost 5 bases and 4 bases, in that order; junction bases with no gene match: 11. The CDR3, as DNA: TGTGCCACCAGCTCTTATAGCGGGGGAAGGGCAGAGACCCAGTACTTC. This translates into CATSSYSGGRAETQYF.

The chain carries TRBV19 and TRBJ1-1; TRBD1 matches 7 bases. Germline loops: CDR1 LNHDA, CDR2 SQIVND (reference sequence). The CDR3 is 14 amino acids. Losses at the gene ends were 4 bases for V and 1 base for J; bases not matched to a gene: 3. Written as DNA, the CDR3 is TGTGCCAGTAGTAATCAGGGGGGGAACACTGAAGCTTTCTTT. This sequence encodes CASSNQGGNTEAFF. Using reference TRBV19 and TRBJ1-1 for the parts outside the CDR3, the full variable domain is DGGITQSPKYLFRKEGQNVTLSCEQNLNHDAMYWYRQDPGQGLRLIYYSQIVNDFQKGDIAEGYSVSREKKESFPLTVTSAQKNPTAFYLCASSNQGGNTEAFFGQGTRLTVV.

The rearrangement links TRBV5-1 to TRBJ2-1, with a weak D call TRBD1 (6 bases). Germline V gene sequence: CDR1 SGHRS, CDR2 YFSETQ. This CDR3 spans 14 amino acids. V gave up 4 bases and J gave up 6 bases, with 14 bases separating them. Here the CDR3 reads CASSLITGPNEQFF. The CDR3, as DNA: TGCGCCAGCAGCCTAATTACAGGGCCCAATGAGCAGTTCTTC.

This clone was recorded a few times. The chain links TRBV6-5 to TRBJ2-7, with a weak D call TRBD2 (7 bases). The V gene's germline CDR1 is MNHEY and CDR2 SVGAGI. The CDR3 loop spans 15 amino acids. Trimming pared 5 bases from V and 2 bases from J, leaving 16 bases between. This CDR3 reads CASSTPAGTTYEQYF. The CDR3 DNA reads TGTGCCAGCAGTACACCAGCGGGGACAACCTACGAGCAGTACTTC.

The gene calls are TRBV7-2 and TRBJ2-1, with TRBD2 matching 9 bases. Looked up from germline, CDR1 is SGHTA and CDR2 is FQGNSA. CDR3 length: 17 amino acids. Trimming cost V 3 bases and J 3 bases; bases outside gene matches: 9. The DNA of the CDR3 is TGTGCCAGCAGCTTGAGTGTAGGGCGGGGGGGCTACAATGAGCAGTTCTTC. It encodes CASSLSVGRGGYNEQFF.

The chain has TRBV6-6 and TRBJ2-2; D not certain. Germline V CDR1 and CDR2: MNHNY, SVGAGI (reference sequence). The CDR3 is 11 amino acids. Trimming took off 4 bases at V and 6 bases at J, with 3 bases between the two ends. The CDR3 region has the DNA TGTGCCAGCAGTTCGGCCGGGGAGCTGTTTTTT. It translates to CASSSAGELFF.

This clone appeared once. The chain carries TRBV7-6 and TRBJ2-2; maybe TRBD2 (6 bases). CDR1 is SGHVS and CDR2 is FNYEAQ in the germline V gene. Between the trimmed V and J ends, which lost 5 bases and 1 base, there was a span of 11 bases. This CDR3 contains 15 residues. The CDR3 protein is CASSPIGGNTGELFF. In DNA, the CDR3 is TGTGCCAGCAGCCCTATCGGGGGGAACACCGGGGAGCTGTTTTTT.

The rearrangement joins TRBV5-6 to TRBJ1-1; D is undetermined. Trimming removed 5 bases from V and 0 bases from J, with 11 bases in between. Germline loops: CDR1 SGHDT, CDR2 YYEEEE. The CDR3 spans 14 residues. The CDR3 protein is CASSRRVVNTEAFF. CDR3 sequence (DNA): TGTGCCAGCAGTCGACGGGTTGTGAACACTGAAGCTTTCTTT.

The chain is built from TRBV14 and TRBJ1-2, with 7 bases matching TRBD1. V dropped 0 bases and J dropped 8; count of bases not matched to a gene: 9. Looked up from germline, CDR1 is SGHDN and CDR2 is FVKESK. CDR3 length equals 15 residues. The CDR3 is CASSQDDKRGRGYTF. DNA of the CDR3: TGTGCCAGCAGCCAAGATGACAAGAGGGGGCGAGGCTACACCTTC.

The genes are TRBV7-9 and TRBJ2-3; D call uncertain. This CDR3 has 13 residues. Germline CDR1 SEHNR, CDR2 FQNEAQ (reference sequence). V lost 1 base and J 4 bases, leaving 6 bases between the germline ends. In DNA, the CDR3 is TGTGCCAGCAGCTTAGTATCCGCAGATACGCAGTATTTT. Its protein product is CASSLVSADTQYF.

This chain connects TRBV19 to TRBJ1-5; D is unresolved. With 5 bases removed from V and 3 bases from J, the gap between germline ends came to 11 bases. The CDR3 loop spans 14 amino acids. The germline V gene has CDR1 LNHDA and CDR2 SQIVND (reference sequence). CDR3 in DNA: TGTGCCAGTAGTGTCCAGGTTTACAATCAGCCCCAGCATTTT. Its protein product is CASSVQVYNQPQHF.

This chain links TRBV4-3 with TRBJ1-6, with D possibly being TRBD1 (6 bases). This CDR3 contains 15 residues. Trimming pared 0 bases from V and 7 bases from J, leaving 10 bases between. Germline V lookup: CDR1 LGHNA, CDR2 YSLEER. The CDR3, as DNA: TGCGCCAGCAGCCAAGACCCCACAGGGAATTCACCCCTCCACTTT. Translating gives CASSQDPTGNSPLHF.

The J gene is TRBJ1-1, the V gene TRBV7-2, with unresolved D. CDR1 is SGHTA and CDR2 is FQGNSA in the germline V gene. This CDR3 has 17 residues. The V gene lost 1 base and the J gene lost 1 base, with 16 bases spanning the gap. This chain's CDR3 is CASSLGVGRPTNTEAFF. In DNA form, the CDR3 reads TGTGCCAGCAGCTTAGGCGTGGGCAGGCCAACGAACACTGAAGCTTTCTTT.

The chain uses TRBV6-1 and TRBJ2-1; 9 bases line up with TRBD2. V was pared by 8 bases and J by 5 bases, with 10 bases of the junction left unmatched. This CDR3 has 15 amino acids. Germline CDR1 MNHNS, CDR2 SASEGT. The CDR3, as DNA: TGTGCCAGCCAAAACCCGGGACTAGCTAACAATGAGCAGTTCTTC. Translation: CASQNPGLANNEQFF.

The V call is TRBV9, the J call TRBJ1-1; D not resolved. Per the germline V gene, CDR1 is SGDLS and CDR2 is YYNGEE. Trimming pared 4 bases from V and 2 bases from J, leaving 21 bases between. CDR3 length: 17 amino acids. CDR3 sequence reads: CASSPTPGEAFNTEAFF. The CDR3 DNA reads TGTGCCAGCAGCCCTACTCCCGGGGAAGCGTTTAACACTGAAGCTTTCTTT.

This rearrangement joins TRBV30 to TRBJ1-4, with unresolved D. The CDR3 contains 14 residues. V dropped 3 bases and J dropped 3 bases, with 11 bases sitting between them. CDR1 GTSNPN and CDR2 SVGIG come from the germline V gene (reference sequence). The CDR3 DNA reads as TGTGCCTGGAGCCCAGGATTCCCTAATGAAAAACTGTTTTTT. Its translation is CAWSPGFPNEKLFF.

The rearrangement links TRBV5-1 to TRBJ2-1; a weak D match, TRBD2 (5 bases). With 4 bases removed from V and 7 bases from J, the gap between germline ends came to 12 bases. The CDR3 is 13 amino acids. The V gene's germline CDR1 is SGHRS and CDR2 YFSETQ. The DNA for the CDR3 is TGCGCCAGCAGCGGCAGACTACCGAATGAGCAGTTCTTC. It is translated as CASSGRLPNEQFF.

This clone has only one observation. The V and J genes are TRBV9 and TRBJ1-2; D unresolved. Trimming took 1 base from V and 7 from J, leaving 14 bases between them. Germline V CDR1 and CDR2: SGDLS, YYNGEE. This CDR3 has 14 residues. CDR3 sequence (DNA): TGTGCCAGCAGCGTATCCTGGGGAGGCCGTGGCTACACCTTC. Protein product: CASSVSWGGRGYTF. The complete variable domain, with remaining parts taken from reference TRBV9 and TRBJ1-2, reads DSGVTQTPKHLITATGQRVTLRCSPRSGDLSVYWYQQSLDQGLQFLIQYYNGEERAKGNILERFSAQQFPDLHSELNLSSLELGDSALYFCASSVSWGGRGYTFGSGTRLTVV.